This passage covers 19 T cell receptor beta chains from one sample sequenced in a study of cytomegalovirus exposure and HLA in healthy donors. The PCR had 60 Vbeta and 13 Jbeta primers. The table came from immunoSEQ multiplex PCR; TCRdb's copy has only in-frame clones and leaves some out. This repertoire comprises more than 75,000 clones; its ten largest clones make up approximately 15%. Material: PBMCs. The receptors originated from a man between 45 and 60 years old in good health and CMV-seropositive.

V and J are TRBV7-2 and TRBJ2-3; 12 nucleotides match TRBD2. V lost 4 bases, J lost 13 bases, and 9 bases stayed unmatched. The CDR3 has 14 residues. In germline, CDR1 is SGHTA, CDR2 FQGNSA. CDR3 DNA: TGTGCCAGCAGCTCCCGGACTAGCGGGAACCCCAAGTATTTT. It yields the protein CASSSRTSGNPKYF.

The rearrangement links TRBV11-3 to TRBJ1-1; D ambiguous. Germline loops: CDR1 SGHNT, CDR2 YENEEA. V was clipped by 2 bases and J by 3 bases, with 16 bases between them. The CDR3 spans 16 residues. CDR3 residues: CASSLHLRMRDTEAFF. The CDR3 DNA follows: TGTGCCAGCAGCTTACATCTAAGGATGAGGGACACTGAAGCTTTCTTT.

The genes are TRBV30 and TRBJ2-5; 9 nucleotides agree with TRBD2. This CDR3 contains 13 residues. Germline V gene sequence: CDR1 GTSNPN, CDR2 SVGIG (reference sequence). V shed 0 bases and J 5 bases; nucleotides not matched to a gene: 1. The DNA for the CDR3 is TGTGCCTGGAGTGTCACTAGCGGGGAGACCCAGTACTTC. Protein: CAWSVTSGETQYF.

The chain carries TRBV28 and TRBJ2-1; 14 bases fit TRBD2. Unmatched junction bases numbered 6, after V lost 5 bases and J lost 6 bases. Germline V CDR1 and CDR2: MDHEN, SYDVKM. The CDR3 loop spans 16 amino acids. The CDR3 DNA reads as TGTGCCAGCAGTGCCCCCGGGACTAGCGGGAGCAATGAGCAGTTCTTC. Translating it yields CASSAPGTSGSNEQFF.

The chain joins TRBV7-8 to TRBJ2-7; 12 nucleotides align to TRBD2. The V segment lost 2 bases and the J segment 4 bases; nucleotides outside the gene matches: 15. CDR3 size: 19 residues. Germline CDR1 and CDR2: SGHVS and FQNEAQ. CDR3 sequence reads: CASSLTGTSGPGVAYEQYF. The DNA for the CDR3 is TGTGCCAGCAGCTTAACCGGGACTAGCGGGCCCGGAGTTGCTTACGAGCAGTACTTC.

The chain is built from TRBV7-9 and TRBJ1-5, with D tentatively TRBD1 (6 bases). V was pared by 5 bases and J by 9 bases, with 14 bases between. CDR3 length: 13 amino acids. Germline V gene data show CDR1 as SEHNR and CDR2 as FQNEAQ (reference sequence). The CDR3 nucleotides are TGTGCCAGCAGCCCGGACAGTACAAGGCCCCAGCATTTT. It encodes CASSPDSTRPQHF.

This chain connects TRBV7-9 to TRBJ2-3, with D tentatively TRBD2 (5 bases). Germline V gives CDR1 SEHNR, CDR2 FQNEAQ (reference sequence). The length of the CDR3 is 16 residues. Trimming cost V 3 bases and J 2 bases, with 15 bases left between them. The CDR3: CASSFEGRATTDTQYF. DNA of the CDR3: TGTGCCAGCAGCTTTGAAGGGAGAGCCACCACAGATACGCAGTATTTT.

This chain links TRBV2 with TRBJ1-5; perhaps TRBD1 as D (5 bases). The CDR3 consists of 15 residues. Deletions cut 3 bases from V and 1 base from J, with 10 bases between. Germline CDR1 reads SNHLY; CDR2 reads FYNNEI. CDR3: CASSDRVSSNQPQHF. In DNA form, the CDR3 reads TGTGCCAGCAGTGACAGGGTTTCGAGCAATCAGCCCCAGCATTTT.

V usage is TRBV7-2 and J usage is TRBJ2-1; the D gene is possibly TRBD2 (5 bases). This CDR3 is 14 amino acids long. CDR1 and CDR2 from the germline V gene are SGHTA and FQGNSA. Trimming removed 3 bases from V and 9 bases from J, with 15 bases in between. The CDR3 DNA reads as TGTGCCAGCAGCTTTTCGGGGTCAGTTCCTGAGCAGTTCTTC. Translation: CASSFSGSVPEQFF.

The J gene is TRBJ2-1, the V gene TRBV5-1; 15 nucleotides agree with TRBD2. Per germline, CDR1 SGHRS and CDR2 YFSETQ. The CDR3 has 14 residues. With 5 bases clipped from V and 9 bases from J, the junction kept 3 bases outside the gene matches. CDR3 region: CASREGLAGGEQFF. For the CDR3, the DNA is TGCGCCAGCAGGGAGGGACTAGCGGGGGGTGAGCAGTTCTTC.

This rearrangement joins TRBV6-1 to TRBJ2-7; 12 bases line up with TRBD2. CDR3 length equals 15 residues. The V and J ends lost 4 bases and 1 base, in that order; junction bases with no gene match: 2. Germline V gene data show CDR1 as MNHNS and CDR2 as SASEGT. For the CDR3, the DNA is TGTGCCAGCAGTGTGACTAGCGGGAGATCCTACGAGCAGTACGTC. Its translation: CASSVTSGRSYEQYV.

J is TRBJ2-7 and V is TRBV18, with 9 bases aligning to TRBD1. This CDR3 has 15 residues. V lost 2 bases to trimming and J lost 5 bases; unmatched junction nucleotides: 7. Germline values: CDR1 KGHSH, CDR2 LQKENI. Here the CDR3 reads CASSPYDRGSHEQYV. The DNA for the CDR3 is TGTGCCAGCTCACCATATGACAGGGGGAGTCACGAGCAGTACGTC.

The rearrangement links TRBV19 to TRBJ1-1; D may be TRBD1 (5 bases). Germline lookup yields CDR1 LNHDA and CDR2 SQIVND (reference sequence). V was pared by 6 bases and J by 2 bases, with 10 bases between. The CDR3 sequence is 13 residues long. The CDR3 coding sequence is TGTGCCAGTAGCCCGGGACTTAACACTGAAGCTTTCTTT. This codes for CASSPGLNTEAFF.

The rearrangement joins TRBV10-3 to TRBJ2-7; possibly TRBD2 for D (5 bases). V was shortened by 4 bases and J by 2 bases, with 12 bases between the two germline ends. This CDR3 spans 14 amino acids. CDR1 is ENHRY, CDR2 SYGVKD, per germline. The CDR3 nucleotides read TGTGCCATCAGTGGCTCGGGGAATACCTACGAGCAGTACTTC. Translating gives CAISGSGNTYEQYF.

The chain is built from TRBV27 and TRBJ2-1; D unresolved. The CDR3 has 16 amino acids. V was clipped by 6 bases and J by 1 base, with 16 bases between them. The germline gives CDR1 MNHEY, CDR2 SMNVEV (reference sequence). This CDR3 is CASSPTSEESYNEQFF. The CDR3, as DNA: TGTGCCAGCAGCCCCACCTCCGAGGAGTCCTACAATGAGCAGTTCTTC.

The J gene is TRBJ2-7, the V gene TRBV14; D unresolved. Deletions cut 3 bases from V and 4 bases from J, with 7 bases between. CDR3 length equals 12 residues. In germline, CDR1 is SGHDN, CDR2 FVKESK. CDR3 amino acids: CASSQSLYEQYF. The CDR3 DNA reads TGTGCCAGCAGCCAGTCCCTTTACGAGCAGTACTTC.

This sequence joins TRBV5-4 and TRBJ1-1; perhaps TRBD1 as D (5 bases). Looked up from germline, CDR1 is SGHNT and CDR2 is YYREEE (reference sequence). CDR3 size: 16 residues. V was trimmed by 1 base and J by 4 bases, leaving 17 bases between them. The CDR3 is CASSLLTGDAITEAFF. CDR3 DNA: TGTGCCAGCAGCTTGCTCACAGGCGATGCGATCACTGAAGCTTTCTTT.

The rearrangement links TRBV7-9 to TRBJ2-1, with D uncertain. Germline V gene lookup returns CDR1 SEHNR and CDR2 FQNEAQ (reference sequence). The germline V and J ends were trimmed by 5 bases and 11 bases, with 10 bases remaining between them. CDR3 length: 11 amino acids. CDR3 in DNA: TGTGCCAGCAGCCCCTTTTGGCAGCAGTTCTTC. Translating it yields CASSPFWQQFF.

The genes are TRBV14 and TRBJ2-7, with 13 bases aligning to TRBD2. Per the germline V gene, CDR1 is SGHDN and CDR2 is FVKESK. V lost 0 bases and J lost 3; bases outside the gene matches: 5. The CDR3 covers 17 residues. CDR3 sequence reads: CASSQEGLAGVDYEQYF. In DNA, the CDR3 is TGTGCCAGCAGCCAAGAAGGACTAGCGGGAGTTGACTACGAGCAGTACTTC.